Below, one T cell receptor (beta chain) is given with its context. The sample comes from a study of T cell changes during pregnancy in multiple sclerosis. Only in-frame clones appear in the TCRdb table, and some are missing; sequencing was by immunoSEQ multiplex PCR. This table holds approximately 100,000 clones, about 91% found once. The source material was peripheral blood, sampled after pregnancy. This TCR derives from a female donor in good health, enrolled as a control in a pregnancy study.

The CDR3 region has the DNA TGTGCCAGCAGCTACTTGAGGGGGCGCGCTGGAAACACCATATATTTT. Encoded protein: CASSYLRGRAGNTIYF. This chain connects TRBV7-9 to TRBJ1-3; 7 nucleotides align to TRBD1. Germline V CDR1 and CDR2: SEHNR, FQNEAQ (reference sequence). The CDR3 totals 16 residues. J was trimmed by 2 bases and V by 4 bases; bases with no gene match: 8.